The 15 T cell receptor beta chains reported below all come from one sample, sequenced in a study of blood T cell repertoires in COVID-19. Only in-frame clones appear in the TCRdb table, and some are missing; sequencing was by immunoSEQ multiplex PCR. The data contain around 76,000 clones, more than 75% of them singletons. Specimen: peripheral blood. These receptors were obtained from a human donor in a cohort sampled during active COVID-19.

The chain is built from TRBV5-5 and TRBJ1-1, with a weak D call TRBD1 (6 bases). V was shortened by 3 bases and J by 4 bases, with 16 bases between the two germline ends. The germline V gene encodes CDR1 SGHKS and CDR2 YYEKEE (reference sequence). The CDR3 is 15 amino acids. CDR3 sequence (DNA): TGTGCCAGCAGCTCCCAAACAGGGATCCCCACTGAAGCTTTCTTT. It is translated as CASSSQTGIPTEAFF.

The chain employs TRBV5-1 and TRBJ2-1; TRBD2 matches 10 bases. This CDR3 has 16 residues. V lost 4 bases to trimming and J lost 7 bases; unmatched junction nucleotides: 11. From germline, CDR1 is SGHRS and CDR2 YFSETQ. CDR3 residues: CASSLERGGPHNEQFF. The CDR3 region has the DNA TGCGCCAGCAGCCTAGAGCGGGGGGGACCACATAATGAGCAGTTCTTC.

The chain recombines TRBV9 with TRBJ1-4; weak D call: TRBD1 (6 bases). CDR1 is SGDLS and CDR2 is YYNGEE in the germline V gene. V dropped 0 bases and J dropped 8 bases, with 20 bases sitting between them. This CDR3 is 17 amino acids long. The CDR3 DNA sequence: TGTGCCAGCAGCGTAGCTGACAGAAGCCCAGGGGCGGAAAAACTGTTTTTT. Amino acids: CASSVADRSPGAEKLFF.

The rearrangement links TRBV15 to TRBJ1-2; TRBD1 agrees at 8 bases. Trimming removed 0 bases from V and 5 bases from J; junction bases left unmatched: 11. The CDR3 spans 17 residues. From germline, CDR1 is LNHNV and CDR2 YYDKDF (reference sequence). The CDR3 DNA is TGTGCCACCAGCAGAGATAACAGGGGGGCGATGTTGTATGGCTACACCTTC. Its protein product is CATSRDNRGAMLYGYTF.

The chain uses TRBV27 and TRBJ2-3; TRBD2 agrees at 7 bases. CDR3 length: 15 amino acids. Germline V gene data show CDR1 as MNHEY and CDR2 as SMNVEV (reference sequence). Trimming took 6 bases from V and 7 from J; bases not matched to a gene: 13. The CDR3 region is CASSNLPLRGNTQYF. The CDR3 DNA is TGTGCCAGCAGCAACCTCCCCCTGCGGGGGAATACGCAGTATTTT.

The chain links TRBV5-8 to TRBJ1-5, with 9 bases aligning to TRBD1. V shed 4 bases and J 2 bases; nucleotides not matched to a gene: 7. This CDR3 comprises 16 residues. Germline loops: CDR1 SGHTS, CDR2 YDEGEE. DNA for the CDR3: TGTGCCAGCAGCGTGGGGACAGGGAGGCGCAATCAGCCCCAGCATTTT. Translation: CASSVGTGRRNQPQHF.

This chain connects TRBV5-1 to TRBJ2-7; D might be TRBD2 (5 bases). This CDR3 has 14 residues. CDR1 and CDR2 from the germline V gene are SGHRS and YFSETQ. Between the trimmed V and J ends, which lost 1 base and 7 bases, there was a span of 15 bases. CDR3 in DNA: TGCGCCAGCAGCTTGTTGGACTCAGGTGGGGAGCAGTACTTC. Translation gives CASSLLDSGGEQYF.

V usage is TRBV14 and J usage is TRBJ1-1, with TRBD1 as a possible D gene (6 bases). V was shortened by 4 bases and J by 0 bases, with 6 bases between the two germline ends. Germline assignment: CDR1 SGHDN and CDR2 FVKESK. This CDR3 region has 13 residues. CDR3 sequence: CASSRQVNTEAFF. The CDR3 DNA sequence: TGTGCCAGCAGCCGACAGGTGAACACTGAAGCTTTCTTT.

J is TRBJ2-1 and V is TRBV5-6; 9 bases align to TRBD1. CDR3 length: 15 amino acids. The ends lost 5 bases at V and 8 bases at J; junction bases unmatched: 11. Germline CDR1 reads SGHDT; CDR2 reads YYEEEE. The CDR3 DNA sequence: TGTGCCAGCAGGATTGGGGGACAGGGTAAGCATGAGCAGTTCTTC. Its protein is CASRIGGQGKHEQFF.

As DNA, the CDR3 is TGTGCCAGCAGGCGGACAGTGAATTATAATTCACCCCTCCACTTT. Amino acid sequence: CASRRTVNYNSPLHF. The rearrangement joins TRBV5-5 to TRBJ1-6; D possibly corresponds to TRBD1 (6 bases). V gave up 5 bases and J gave up 4 bases, with 13 bases separating them. This CDR3 is built from 15 residues. In germline, CDR1 is SGHKS, CDR2 YYEKEE (reference sequence).

J is TRBJ2-3 and V is TRBV12-3 or TRBV12-4; 9 bases are shared with TRBD1. The CDR3 totals 12 residues. Trimming at V came to 3 bases and at J to 10 bases, leaving 2 bases not matched to a gene. The CDR3 protein is CASSFTGGAQYF. The DNA of the CDR3 is TGTGCCAGCAGTTTTACAGGGGGCGCGCAGTATTTT.

The rearrangement joins TRBV20-1 to TRBJ2-5, with D tentatively TRBD2 (6 bases). The CDR3 has 14 residues. In germline, CDR1 is DFQATT, CDR2 SNEGSKA (reference sequence). The V end was cut by 3 bases, the J end by 2 bases, with 13 bases between. The CDR3 region has the DNA TGCAGTGCTAGTGGAGTAGCGGCTCAAGAGACCCAGTACTTC. Translating it yields CSASGVAAQETQYF.

The chain couples TRBV6-5 to TRBJ1-1; perhaps TRBD1 as D (6 bases). The germline V and J ends were trimmed by 5 bases and 7 bases, with 8 bases remaining between them. CDR1 and CDR2 (germline): MNHEY, SVGAGI. The CDR3 totals 11 residues. The CDR3 region is CASSRQDEAFF. CDR3 DNA sequence: TGTGCCAGCAGTCGACAGGATGAAGCTTTCTTT.

This clone was detected only a few times. This chain joins TRBV18 and TRBJ1-1; TRBD1 agrees at 8 bases. CDR1 is KGHSH, CDR2 LQKENI, per germline. V lost 2 bases to trimming and J lost 4 bases; unmatched junction nucleotides: 9. The CDR3 loop spans 16 amino acids. CDR3 amino acids: CASSPNEQGVPTEAFF. The CDR3 DNA sequence: TGTGCCAGCTCACCAAATGAACAGGGGGTTCCCACTGAAGCTTTCTTT.

This chain links TRBV19 with TRBJ2-2; 7 bases match TRBD2. Germline values: CDR1 LNHDA, CDR2 SQIVND (reference sequence). The CDR3 sequence is 16 residues long. V trimming: 1 base; J trimming: 7 bases; junction bases outside the gene matches: 9. The DNA for the CDR3 is TGTGCCAGTAGTATAGGTCGCGGGGGTTATGGCGGGGAGCTGTTTTTT. Its translation is CASSIGRGGYGGELFF.